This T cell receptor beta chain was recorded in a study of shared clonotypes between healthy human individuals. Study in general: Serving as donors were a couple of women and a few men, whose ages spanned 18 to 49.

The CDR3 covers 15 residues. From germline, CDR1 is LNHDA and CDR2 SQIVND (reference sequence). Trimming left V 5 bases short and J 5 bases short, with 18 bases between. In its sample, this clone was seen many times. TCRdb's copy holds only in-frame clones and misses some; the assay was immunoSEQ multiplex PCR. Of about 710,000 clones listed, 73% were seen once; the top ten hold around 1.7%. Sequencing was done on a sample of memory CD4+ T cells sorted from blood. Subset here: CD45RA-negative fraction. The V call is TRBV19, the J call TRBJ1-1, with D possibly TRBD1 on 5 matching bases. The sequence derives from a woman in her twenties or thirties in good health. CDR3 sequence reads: CASSARTSPRTEAFF. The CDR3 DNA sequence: TGTGCCAGTAGTGCCAGGACATCCCCAAGGACTGAAGCTTTCTTT.